This entry concerns a single TCR beta chain. The method was immunoSEQ multiplex PCR; TCRdb's version includes in-frame clones alone and lacks a portion of them. The sample carries roughly 2 million clones, roughly 96% recorded once. This sample was taken from a study of shared clonotypes between healthy human individuals. Germline assignment: CDR1 MGHRA and CDR2 YSYEKL. This CDR3 is built from 15 residues. J gave up 5 bases and V 1 base, and 3 bases lay outside the gene matches. The receptor comes from a man between 18 and 29 years old in good health. This chain connects TRBV4-1 to TRBJ2-2, with 8 bases lining up with TRBD2. Sequencing used naive CD4+ T cells sorted from blood. Subset noted: CD45RA+ positively selected. In nucleotides, the CDR3 is TGCGCCAGCAGCCAAGTGGAGCGGGAGACCGGGGAGCTGTTTTTT. Its protein product is CASSQVERETGELFF.